These T cell receptor beta chains were read from a single sample in a study of cytotoxic CD8 clonotypes in ibrutinib-treated CLL. Some clones are missing from TCRdb's copy, which holds only in-frame ones; the method was immunoSEQ multiplex PCR. The sample records some 150,000 clones, approximately 80% being singletons. This specimen consisted of PBMCs, obtained after 12 months of ibrutinib treatment. These receptors were taken from a human donor with chronic lymphocytic leukemia. CDR3s include the opening cysteine and the closing phenylalanine or tryptophan. Fields, in order: J gene, V gene, clone size, D gene, CDR3 protein, CDR3 DNA. The D gene is left open where the match is weak. For some rows the clone size is stated as once, few or many, or as a class when expanded; others skip it.

J: TRBJ1-2; V: TRBV2; size: NA; D: NA; CDR3: CASSEARTVYGYTF; DNA: TGTGCCAGCAGTGAAGCCCGTACGGTCTATGGCTACACCTTC
J: TRBJ2-3; V: TRBV7-7; size: NA; D: NA; CDR3: CASSLAQNMLTDTQYF; DNA: TGTGCTAGCAGCTTAGCGCAGAATATGCTCACAGATACGCAGTATTTT
J: TRBJ1-2; V: TRBV28; size: NA; D: NA; CDR3: CASSPPQGWGFGYTF; DNA: TGTGCCAGCAGTCCGCCACAGGGTTGGGGATTTGGCTACACCTTC
J: TRBJ2-3; V: TRBV4-1; size: NA; D: NA; CDR3: CASSQDQNTQYF; DNA: TGCGCCAGCAGCCAAGATCAAAATACGCAGTATTTT
J: TRBJ1-2; V: TRBV9; size: NA; D: NA; CDR3: CASSVESVWQSGGYTF; DNA: TGTGCCAGCAGCGTAGAATCGGTGTGGCAAAGTGGGGGCTACACCTTC
J: TRBJ1-2; V: TRBV19; size: few; D: NA; CDR3: CASNQWGEGGYTF; DNA: TGTGCCAGTAATCAATGGGGTGAGGGTGGCTACACCTTC
J: TRBJ2-3; V: TRBV19; size: NA; D: TRBD1; CDR3: CASSLRQGASTDTQYF; DNA: TGTGCCAGTAGTCTCCGACAGGGGGCGAGCACAGATACGCAGTATTTT
J: TRBJ2-1; V: TRBV27; size: NA; D: NA; CDR3: CASSLSGAPTPLF; DNA: TGTGCCAGCAGTTTATCGGGGGCCCCCACCCCACTCTTC
J: TRBJ1-2; V: TRBV9; size: NA; D: NA; CDR3: CASSGKDRDWDEGYTF; DNA: TGTGCCAGCAGCGGGAAGGACCGGGACTGGGATGAAGGCTACACCTTC
J: TRBJ2-5; V: TRBV5-1; size: NA; D: NA; CDR3: CASSFGQTVSQETQYF; DNA: TGCGCCAGCAGCTTCGGACAGACCGTTTCCCAAGAGACCCAGTACTTC
J: TRBJ2-2; V: TRBV27; size: NA; D: NA; CDR3: CASSLYKTNTGELFF; DNA: TGTGCCAGCAGTTTATATAAAACGAACACCGGGGAGCTGTTTTTT
J: TRBJ2-5; V: TRBV28; size: few; D: NA; CDR3: CASSLEEAAGLGETQYF; DNA: TGTGCCAGCAGTTTAGAAGAAGCGGCGGGGCTGGGCGAGACCCAGTACTTC
J: TRBJ2-7; V: TRBV27; size: NA; D: TRBD1; CDR3: CASSQQGKHEQYF; DNA: TGTGCCAGCAGTCAACAGGGGAAGCACGAGCAGTACTTC
J: TRBJ2-1; V: TRBV27; size: NA; D: TRBD1; CDR3: CASSFGTGFSNEQFF; DNA: TGTGCCAGCAGTTTCGGGACAGGGTTTAGCAATGAGCAGTTCTTC
J: TRBJ1-2; V: TRBV6-5; size: once; D: TRBD1; CDR3: CASRMGQLSYGYTF; DNA: TGTGCCAGCAGGATGGGACAGCTGTCATATGGCTACACCTTC
J: TRBJ2-7; V: TRBV18; size: NA; D: NA; CDR3: CASSPSNYEQYF; DNA: TGTGCCAGCTCACCATCGAACTACGAGCAGTACTTC
J: TRBJ2-3; V: TRBV5-6; size: NA; D: NA; CDR3: CASSGAEAFSTDTQYF; DNA: TGTGCCAGCAGCGGGGCGGAGGCCTTTAGCACAGATACGCAGTATTTT
J: TRBJ2-3; V: TRBV28; size: NA; D: NA; CDR3: CASSLWRGHSTDTQYF; DNA: TGTGCCAGCAGTTTATGGAGGGGCCATAGCACAGATACGCAGTATTTT
J: TRBJ2-6; V: TRBV7-2; size: NA; D: NA; CDR3: CASSPGTGLSGANVLTF; DNA: TGTGCCAGCAGCCCAGGAACAGGGCTCTCTGGGGCCAACGTCCTGACTTTC
J: TRBJ2-1; V: TRBV7-9; size: NA; D: TRBD1; CDR3: CASRLGDRVYNEQFF; DNA: TGTGCCAGCAGATTAGGGGACAGGGTCTACAATGAGCAGTTCTTC
J: TRBJ1-1; V: TRBV1; size: once; D: NA; CDR3: CTSSQEIEGANTEAFF; DNA: TGCACCAGCAGCCAAGAAATCGAGGGGGCGAACACTGAAGCTTTCTTT
J: TRBJ2-7; V: TRBV27; size: NA; D: NA; CDR3: CASSASAYEQYF; DNA: TGTGCCAGCAGTGCCTCAGCCTACGAGCAGTACTTC
J: TRBJ1-5; V: TRBV5-8; size: NA; D: NA; CDR3: CASSLSRYLSNQPQHF; DNA: TGTGCCAGCAGCTTGTCCAGGTACCTCAGCAATCAGCCCCAGCATTTT
J: TRBJ1-3; V: TRBV9; size: once; D: NA; CDR3: CASSVAWSSGNTIYF; DNA: TGTGCCAGCAGCGTAGCTTGGAGCTCTGGAAACACCATATATTTT
J: TRBJ2-7; V: TRBV9; size: few; D: TRBD1; CDR3: CASSPWTGQSYEQYF; DNA: TGTGCCAGCAGCCCCTGGACAGGTCAATCCTACGAGCAGTACTTC
J: TRBJ2-7; V: TRBV4-1; size: NA; D: NA; CDR3: CASSQSPGDGYEQYF; DNA: TGCGCCAGCAGCCAATCTCCAGGGGACGGATACGAGCAGTACTTC
J: TRBJ2-7; V: TRBV5-4; size: NA; D: TRBD1; CDR3: CASSSDPGQGSYEQYF; DNA: TGTGCCAGCAGCTCAGATCCGGGACAGGGCTCCTACGAGCAGTACTTC
J: TRBJ2-7; V: TRBV7-8; size: once; D: NA; CDR3: CASSLTQSYEQYF; DNA: TGTGCCAGCAGCTTAACCCAGAGCTACGAGCAGTACTTC
J: TRBJ2-3; V: TRBV9; size: NA; D: TRBD1; CDR3: CASTSTGGSRDTQYF; DNA: TGTGCCAGCACCTCGACAGGGGGCTCACGAGATACGCAGTATTTT
J: TRBJ2-3; V: TRBV4-3; size: NA; D: TRBD2; CDR3: CASSLLAGEGTDTQYF; DNA: TGCGCCAGCAGCCTACTAGCGGGAGAGGGGACAGATACGCAGTATTTT
J: TRBJ2-1; V: TRBV19; size: NA; D: TRBD1; CDR3: CASSIRGTGASYNEQFF; DNA: TGTGCCAGTAGTATCCGTGGGACAGGGGCTTCGTACAATGAGCAGTTCTTC
J: TRBJ1-5; V: TRBV27; size: NA; D: TRBD1; CDR3: CASSRTGGGNQPQHF; DNA: TGTGCCAGCAGTAGGACAGGGGGCGGCAATCAGCCCCAGCATTTT
J: TRBJ2-5; V: TRBV7-2; size: NA; D: NA; CDR3: CASLTGLKETQYF; DNA: TGTGCCAGCTTGACAGGACTAAAAGAGACCCAGTACTTC
J: TRBJ1-1; V: TRBV13; size: NA; D: NA; CDR3: CASSLGANTEAFF; DNA: TGTGCCAGCAGCTTAGGAGCGAACACTGAAGCTTTCTTT
J: TRBJ2-1; V: TRBV6-5; size: few; D: NA; CDR3: CASSKTSSSYNEQFF; DNA: TGTGCCAGCAGTAAAACTTCTAGCTCCTACAATGAGCAGTTCTTC
J: TRBJ2-3; V: TRBV5-1; size: NA; D: TRBD1; CDR3: CASSTGQGHRTDTQYF; DNA: TGCGCCAGCAGCACCGGACAGGGGCATCGCACAGATACGCAGTATTTT
J: TRBJ1-1; V: TRBV25-1; size: NA; D: NA; CDR3: CASSARAKNTEAFF; DNA: TGTGCCAGCAGTGCCAGGGCGAAGAACACTGAAGCTTTCTTT
J: TRBJ1-5; V: TRBV2; size: NA; D: TRBD1; CDR3: CASSEQGGSNQPQHF; DNA: TGTGCCAGCAGTGAACAGGGGGGAAGCAATCAGCCCCAGCATTTT
J: TRBJ2-3; V: TRBV7-3; size: NA; D: NA; CDR3: CASSASGSTDTQYF; DNA: TGTGCCAGCAGCGCCAGCGGGAGCACAGATACGCAGTATTTT
J: TRBJ1-1; V: TRBV19; size: NA; D: NA; CDR3: CASSYRENTEAFF; DNA: TGTGCCAGTTCCTACAGGGAGAACACTGAAGCTTTCTTT
J: TRBJ1-2; V: TRBV25-1; size: NA; D: TRBD1; CDR3: CASRARQGARGYTF; DNA: TGTGCCAGCAGAGCGCGACAGGGGGCGCGTGGCTACACCTTC
J: TRBJ2-3; V: TRBV18; size: NA; D: NA; CDR3: CASSTTQGGADTQYF; DNA: TGTGCCAGCTCAACAACTCAGGGGGGGGCAGATACGCAGTATTTT
J: TRBJ2-5; V: TRBV2; size: NA; D: TRBD1; CDR3: CASTPHRGMETQYF; DNA: TGTGCCAGCACACCCCACAGGGGGATGGAGACCCAGTACTTC
J: TRBJ2-1; V: TRBV9; size: NA; D: NA; CDR3: CASSPTGHPRIYNEQFF; DNA: TGTGCCAGCAGCCCCACCGGACATCCCCGTATATACAATGAGCAGTTCTTC
J: TRBJ1-4; V: TRBV28; size: NA; D: NA; CDR3: CASSGQPNEKLFF; DNA: TGTGCCAGCAGTGGACAGCCTAATGAAAAACTGTTTTTT
J: TRBJ1-4; V: TRBV30; size: few; D: NA; CDR3: CAYWGAVDEKLFF; DNA: TGTGCCTACTGGGGGGCAGTCGATGAAAAACTGTTTTTT
J: TRBJ1-1; V: TRBV18; size: NA; D: TRBD1; CDR3: CASSPRDRNVNTEAFF; DNA: TGTGCCAGCTCACCACGGGACAGGAATGTGAACACTGAAGCTTTCTTT
J: TRBJ2-5; V: TRBV7-2; size: NA; D: TRBD1; CDR3: CASSQDRGYQETQYF; DNA: TGTGCCAGCAGCCAGGACAGGGGGTACCAAGAGACCCAGTACTTC